These 8 T cell receptor beta chains share one sample of origin, sequenced in a study of CD4 and CD8 cells across lung adenocarcinoma regions. TCRdb re-analysed the PCR reads in MiXCR, keeping a single row per CDR3 protein. This sample yields around 16,000 distinct CDR3 sequences, of which around 55% are seen a single time; approximately 30% belongs to the top ten. Sequenced: CD8+ T cells from the center of a lung tumor. The receptors shown here come from a female donor with lung adenocarcinoma. The CD4 and CD8 labels of this study may be unreliable.

With regard to this clonotype: A read error may account for a junction end that differs from germline. V usage is TRBV6-8 and J usage is TRBJ2-4; D could derive from TRBD1 or TRBD2 (5 bases each). In germline, CDR1 is MNHGY, CDR2 SAAAGT. CDR3 size: 14 residues. The CDR3 DNA is TGTGGCAGCTCGGGGCTGAGAGCCAAAAACATTCAGTACTTC. Translated, it gives CGSSGLRAKNIQYF.

In this sample, this clonotype turned up many times. The J gene is TRBJ2-1, the V gene TRBV20-1; TRBD2 aligns across 7 bases. Trimming cost V 6 bases and J 9 bases; bases outside gene matches: 20. This CDR3 contains 16 residues. Germline-derived CDR1 and CDR2 are DFQATT and SNEGSKA (reference sequence). CDR3 DNA sequence: TGCAGTGCCCGATTGGCCCGGGGTGGGGGGGAAGGTGAGCAGTTCTTC. Its protein product is CSARLARGGGEGEQFF.

This clonotype was found a few times. CDR3 sequence (DNA): TGTGCCAGCAGCGGGGGGGCTGTCAACACTGAAGCTTTCTTT. This codes for CASSGGAVNTEAFF. The chain is built from TRBV9 and TRBJ1-1; the D gene is possibly TRBD1 (6 bases). The CDR3 spans 14 residues. Germline V gene lookup returns CDR1 SGDLS and CDR2 YYNGEE. V was pared by 3 bases and J by 2 bases, with 11 bases between.

In this sample, this clonotype is medium-sized (0.01 to 0.1%). This chain connects TRBV6-1 to TRBJ1-1; D is perhaps TRBD1 (5 bases). The CDR3 spans 16 residues. V was shortened by 6 bases and J by 4 bases, with 21 bases between the two germline ends. Germline loops: CDR1 MNHNS, CDR2 SASEGT. CDR3 protein: CASRETNQGDTTEAFF. CDR3 in DNA: TGTGCCAGCAGAGAAACCAATCAGGGAGATACCACTGAAGCTTTCTTT.

V gene TRBV27 combines with J gene TRBJ2-4, with 9 bases identical to TRBD2. This CDR3 comprises 14 residues. V lost 7 bases, J lost 10 bases, and 11 bases stayed unmatched. Germline CDR1 and CDR2: MNHEY and SMNVEV (reference sequence). The CDR3 DNA sequence: TGTGCCAGCAAGGGGCGGGGGGGCAAAGATATTCAGTACTTC. The encoded protein is CASKGRGGKDIQYF.

This clonotype appeared a few times. This chain joins TRBV9 and TRBJ2-1, with TRBD1 as a possible D gene (5 bases). This CDR3 is built from 15 residues. Germline values: CDR1 SGDLS, CDR2 YYNGEE. Trimming took off 0 bases at V and 2 bases at J, with 9 bases between the two ends. CDR3 in DNA: TGTGCCAGCAGCGTAGCTCAGGGCCCCTACAATGAGCAGTTCTTC. This gives the protein CASSVAQGPYNEQFF.

This clonotype was observed many times. This chain connects TRBV3-1 to TRBJ2-3; D remains unclear. Germline assignment: CDR1 LGHDT and CDR2 YNNKEL (reference sequence). This CDR3 has 12 amino acids. Trimming cost V 1 base and J 6 bases, with 5 bases left between them. This CDR3 reads CASSQVGDTQYF. The DNA of the CDR3 is TGTGCCAGCAGCCAAGTGGGGGATACGCAGTATTTT.

V is TRBV6-1 and J is TRBJ2-2; maybe TRBD1 (5 bases). The V gene lost 5 bases and the J gene lost 4 bases, with 17 bases spanning the gap. This CDR3 spans 16 amino acids. From germline, CDR1 is MNHNS and CDR2 SASEGT. CDR3 region: CASSKPTATITGELFF. The CDR3 DNA reads as TGTGCCAGCAGTAAACCGACAGCTACGATCACCGGGGAGCTGTTTTTT.